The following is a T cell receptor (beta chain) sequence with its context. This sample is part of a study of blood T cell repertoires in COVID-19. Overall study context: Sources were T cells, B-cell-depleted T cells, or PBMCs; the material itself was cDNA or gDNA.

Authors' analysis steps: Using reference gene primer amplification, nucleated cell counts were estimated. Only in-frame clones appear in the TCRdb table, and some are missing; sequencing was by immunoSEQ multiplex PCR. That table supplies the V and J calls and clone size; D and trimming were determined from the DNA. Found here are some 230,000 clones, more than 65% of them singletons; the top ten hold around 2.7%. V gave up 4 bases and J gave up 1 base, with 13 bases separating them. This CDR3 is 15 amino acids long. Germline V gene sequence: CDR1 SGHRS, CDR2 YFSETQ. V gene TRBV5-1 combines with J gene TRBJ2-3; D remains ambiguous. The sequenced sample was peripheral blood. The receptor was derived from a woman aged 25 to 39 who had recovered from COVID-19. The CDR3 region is CASSPAVGGTDTQYF. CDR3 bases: TGCGCCAGCAGCCCAGCAGTTGGAGGCACAGATACGCAGTATTTT.